These 27 T cell receptor beta chains were sequenced from one sample in a study of T cell changes during pregnancy in multiple sclerosis. Method: immunoSEQ multiplex PCR; TCRdb's copy keeps in-frame clones and lacks some. The table shows fewer than 110,000 clones, with approximately 90% occurring only once. Material: peripheral blood, obtained after pregnancy. These receptors were taken from a female donor with multiple sclerosis, enrolled in a pregnancy study.

In DNA form, the CDR3 reads TGTGCCAGCAGTGCCCTAGCGGGAGGGGCAGATACGCAGTATTTT. Translation: CASSALAGGADTQYF. V gene TRBV6-1 combines with J gene TRBJ2-3, with 12 positions matching TRBD2. The V and J ends lost 4 bases and 4 bases, in that order; junction bases with no gene match: 3. This CDR3 contains 15 residues. Germline CDR1 is MNHNS and CDR2 is SASEGT.

V and J are TRBV11-3 and TRBJ2-1, with 8 bases aligning to TRBD2. This CDR3 is built from 14 residues. Looked up from germline, CDR1 is SGHNT and CDR2 is YENEEA. V dropped 5 bases and J dropped 4; count of bases not matched to a gene: 4. CDR3 region: CASSPGTRYNEQFF. CDR3 coding DNA: TGTGCCAGCAGCCCCGGGACTAGATACAATGAGCAGTTCTTC. Full variable domain (remainder filled in from reference TRBV11-3 and TRBJ2-1): EAGVVQSPRYKIIEKKQPVAFWCNPISGHNTLYWYLQNLGQGPELLIRYENEEAVDDSQLPKDRFSAERLKGVDSTLKIQPAELGDSAVYLCASSPGTRYNEQFFGPGTRLTVL.

V is TRBV6-5 and J is TRBJ2-2, with 7 bases matching TRBD2. This CDR3 is built from 13 residues. The germline gives CDR1 MNHEY, CDR2 SVGAGI. V shed 5 bases, J shed 8 bases, and the junction held 5 bases outside the gene matches. For the CDR3, the DNA is TGTGCCAGCAGTCCTCGGGGAGGGGGGGAGCTGTTTTTT. It codes for CASSPRGGGELFF.

The chain joins TRBV2 to TRBJ2-1; TRBD2 is a possible D gene (6 bases). Germline lookup yields CDR1 SNHLY and CDR2 FYNNEI. V was shortened by 4 bases and J by 5 bases, with 18 bases between the two germline ends. The CDR3 length is 16 residues. The CDR3 DNA follows: TGTGCCAGCAGTGGGGTGGGGGGACGAGGTCACAATGAGCAGTTCTTC. Translated: CASSGVGGRGHNEQFF.

The chain combines TRBV5-1 with TRBJ2-3, with D unresolved. The CDR3 totals 15 residues. CDR1 and CDR2 (germline): SGHRS, YFSETQ. V was pared by 5 bases and J by 1 base, with 14 bases between. CDR3 in DNA: TGCGCCAGCAGTCCCTCCTGGGCAGGCACAGATACGCAGTATTTT. Its protein is CASSPSWAGTDTQYF.

The chain joins TRBV7-3 to TRBJ1-1, with no clear D. Germline CDR1 and CDR2: SGHTA and FQGTGA. Trimming stripped 5 bases from V and 1 base from J, with 8 bases between. The CDR3 extends over 13 amino acids. The CDR3 here is CASSPAGNTEAFF. In DNA form, the CDR3 reads TGTGCCAGCAGCCCCGCAGGGAACACTGAAGCTTTCTTT.

This clone came up once. The CDR3 here is CSVTGTGDGYTF. The CDR3, as DNA: TGCAGCGTAACCGGGACAGGGGATGGCTACACCTTC. The chain is built from TRBV29-1 and TRBJ1-2; the match to TRBD1 covers 10 bases. The V gene end was trimmed by 6 bases and the J gene end by 6 bases; junction bases not matched to a gene: 4. The V gene's germline CDR1 is SQVTM and CDR2 ANQGSEA. This CDR3 is 12 amino acids long. The whole variable domain, filled in from reference TRBV29-1 and TRBJ1-2, reads SAVISQKPSRDICQRGTSLTIQCQVDSQVTMMFWYRQQPGQSLTLIATANQGSEATYESGFVIDKFPISRPNLTFSTLTVSNMSPEDSSIYLCSVTGTGDGYTFGSGTRLTVV.

The chain joins TRBV9 to TRBJ2-1; 7 nucleotides align to TRBD1. Germline lookup yields CDR1 SGDLS and CDR2 YYNGEE. J lost 6 bases, V lost 2 bases, and 8 bases had no gene match. This CDR3 comprises 15 residues. CDR3 sequence reads: CASSVSTGTSNEQFF. The DNA of the CDR3 is TGTGCCAGCAGCGTTTCGACAGGGACCTCCAATGAGCAGTTCTTC.

This clone was seen once. The chain carries TRBV29-1 and TRBJ1-1, with D maybe TRBD1 (6 bases). The CDR3 is 13 residues long. The V gene's germline CDR1 is SQVTM and CDR2 ANQGSEA. The V and J ends lost 4 bases and 0 bases respectively, with 9 bases between them. The CDR3 spells CSVVGQMNTEAFF. CDR3 coding DNA: TGCAGCGTTGTAGGACAGATGAACACTGAAGCTTTCTTT.

This clone appeared once. The V and J genes are TRBV14 and TRBJ2-1; TRBD2 might be the D (6 bases). This CDR3 is 16 amino acids long. The germline CDR1 and CDR2 sequences are SGHDN and FVKESK. V gave up 5 bases and J gave up 2 bases, with 16 bases separating them. The CDR3 sequence: CASSGITGVPYNEQFF. The CDR3 DNA reads TGTGCCAGCAGCGGAATTACGGGAGTCCCCTACAATGAGCAGTTCTTC. Based on the CDR3 plus reference TRBV14 and TRBJ2-1, the full variable domain is EAGVTQFPSHSVIEKGQTVTLRCDPISGHDNLYWYRRVMGKEIKFLLHFVKESKQDESGMPNNRFLAERTGGTYSTLKVQPAELEDSGVYFCASSGITGVPYNEQFFGPGTRLTVL.

The chain links TRBV6-5 to TRBJ2-1; D may be TRBD1 (5 bases). The germline CDR1 and CDR2 sequences are MNHEY and SVGAGI. Trimming took 8 bases from V and 7 from J, leaving 12 bases between them. The CDR3 sequence is 12 residues long. The CDR3 protein is CASGPGWNEQFF. The DNA of the CDR3 is TGTGCCAGCGGACCAGGGTGGAATGAGCAGTTCTTC.

This clone was detected only once. The rearrangement uses TRBV28 and TRBJ1-5; 7 nucleotides match TRBD1. Germline CDR1 is MDHEN and CDR2 is SYDVKM. CDR3 length: 15 amino acids. The J segment lost 0 bases and the V segment lost 5 bases, leaving 4 bases of the junction unmatched. In DNA, the CDR3 is TGTGCCAGCAGTCCGACAGGGCCTAGCAATCAGCCCCAGCATTTT. Protein product: CASSPTGPSNQPQHF. Drawing the rest from reference TRBV28 and TRBJ1-5, the complete variable domain is DVKVTQSSRYLVKRTGEKVFLECVQDMDHENMFWYRQDPGLGLRLIYFSYDVKMKEKGDIPEGYSVSREKKERFSLILESASTNQTSMYLCASSPTGPSNQPQHFGDGTRLSIL.

The J gene is TRBJ1-1, the V gene TRBV12-5; D unresolved. There are 14 residues in the CDR3. The V end was cut by 7 bases, the J end by 0 bases, with 12 bases between. Germline V gene lookup returns CDR1 LGHNT and CDR2 FRNRAP. CDR3 sequence reads: CASAPPVMNTEAFF. The CDR3 nucleotides are TGTGCTAGTGCCCCCCCGGTCATGAACACTGAAGCTTTCTTT.

As DNA, the CDR3 is TGTGCCAGCGGAGTCGGGGGACTCTACGAGCAGTACTTC. This sequence encodes CASGVGGLYEQYF. The V and J genes are TRBV6-5 and TRBJ2-7, with D possibly being TRBD2 (6 bases). CDR3 length: 13 amino acids. V lost 8 bases and J 3 bases, leaving 14 bases between the germline ends. The germline V gene has CDR1 MNHEY and CDR2 SVGAGI.

The chain combines TRBV29-1 with TRBJ2-7, with no clear D. V dropped 4 bases and J dropped 3 bases, with 10 bases sitting between them. Per the germline V gene, CDR1 is SQVTM and CDR2 is ANQGSEA. This CDR3 has 12 amino acids. The CDR3 loop reads CSVGRTNYEQYF. The CDR3 DNA sequence: TGCAGCGTTGGGCGCACTAACTACGAGCAGTACTTC.

The J gene is TRBJ1-1, the V gene TRBV7-9, with D hard to call. Trimming removed 1 base at V and 8 bases at J, with 20 bases between. This CDR3 has 16 residues. Germline loops: CDR1 SEHNR, CDR2 FQNEAQ (reference sequence). CDR3 DNA sequence: TGTGCCAGCAGCTTAGTCGTAGGCAGGAAAAGTGGAGAAGCTTTCTTT. Protein product: CASSLVVGRKSGEAFF.

The chain carries TRBV6-5 and TRBJ2-2, with D possibly being TRBD1 (6 bases). The CDR3 length is 12 residues. From germline, CDR1 is MNHEY and CDR2 SVGAGI. The V end lost 11 bases, the J end lost 2 bases, and 9 bases lay between the germline ends. CDR3 sequence: CASQGNTGELFF. CDR3 nucleotides: TGTGCCTCACAGGGAAACACCGGGGAGCTGTTTTTT.

The chain joins TRBV29-1 to TRBJ1-6, with D possibly TRBD1 on 5 matching bases. V was clipped by 6 bases and J by 5 bases, with 14 bases between them. This CDR3 has 14 residues. CDR1 and CDR2 (germline): SQVTM, ANQGSEA. The CDR3 DNA sequence: TGCAGCGTCGGAGACAGTACCGATAATTCACCCCTCCACTTT. Its translation is CSVGDSTDNSPLHF.

J is TRBJ2-6 and V is TRBV6-1; D not resolved. Germline V CDR1 and CDR2: MNHNS, SASEGT. The CDR3 is 15 residues long. Trimming removed 5 bases at V and 2 bases at J, with 10 bases between. The CDR3 bases are TGTGCCAGCAGTCCTTTGAGTGCTGGGGCCAACGTCCTGACTTTC. It specifies CASSPLSAGANVLTF.

The chain links TRBV2 to TRBJ2-7; TRBD1 might be the D (6 bases). With 2 bases removed from V and 2 bases from J, the gap between germline ends came to 10 bases. The V gene's germline CDR1 is SNHLY and CDR2 FYNNEI. The CDR3 covers 14 residues. CDR3 region: CASSERPGAYEQYF. The CDR3 DNA is TGTGCCAGCAGTGAAAGGCCAGGGGCCTACGAGCAGTACTTC.

This chain links TRBV11-3 with TRBJ2-5; D ambiguous. The V end was cut by 0 bases, the J end by 2 bases, with 4 bases between. The CDR3 extends over 13 amino acids. The germline V gene encodes CDR1 SGHNT and CDR2 YENEEA. The CDR3 sequence is CASSLDGQETQYF. The CDR3 nucleotides read TGTGCCAGCAGCTTAGACGGGCAAGAGACCCAGTACTTC.

The chain employs TRBV7-2 and TRBJ2-7; D might be TRBD1 (6 bases). V lost 2 bases and J 0 bases, leaving 8 bases between the germline ends. Germline CDR1 reads SGHTA; CDR2 reads FQGNSA. The CDR3 spans 14 residues. This CDR3 reads CASSLQGSSYEQYF. The CDR3 DNA sequence: TGTGCCAGCAGCTTACAGGGGAGCTCCTACGAGCAGTACTTC.

This clone was counted only a few times. V gene TRBV30 combines with J gene TRBJ1-1; D possibly corresponds to TRBD1 (5 bases). Per the germline V gene, CDR1 is GTSNPN and CDR2 is SVGIG (reference sequence). The CDR3 has 10 residues. Trimming cost V 8 bases and J 1 base, with 5 bases left between them. DNA of the CDR3: TGTGCCGGACAGAACACTGAAGCTTTCTTT. This sequence encodes CAGQNTEAFF.

This chain joins TRBV19 and TRBJ1-1; 11 nucleotides match TRBD1. The junction had 2 bases not matched to a gene; V was cut back by 4 bases and J by 4 bases. CDR3 size: 14 residues. The germline CDR1 and CDR2 sequences are LNHDA and SQIVND (reference sequence). In nucleotides, the CDR3 is TGTGCCAGTAGTACGGGACAGGGGGGCACTGAAGCTTTCTTT. Its translation is CASSTGQGGTEAFF.

CDR3 loop: CASRAAYRSYEQYF. The CDR3, as DNA: TGTGCCAGCAGAGCCGCCTACAGATCCTACGAGCAGTACTTC. The rearrangement links TRBV2 to TRBJ2-7, with D uncertain. V lost 6 bases and J 1 base, leaving 13 bases between the germline ends. CDR1 is SNHLY, CDR2 FYNNEI, per germline. CDR3 size: 14 residues.

The genes are TRBV5-6 and TRBJ1-1; D perhaps matches TRBD1 (5 bases). Trimming stripped 5 bases from V and 4 bases from J, with 24 bases between. Germline assignment: CDR1 SGHDT and CDR2 YYEEEE. CDR3 size: 17 residues. The CDR3 here is CASSSGGGWEESTEAFF. In DNA form, the CDR3 reads TGTGCCAGCAGTTCTGGGGGGGGTTGGGAGGAGAGCACTGAAGCTTTCTTT. Full variable domain (missing parts from reference TRBV5-6 and TRBJ1-1): DAGVTQSPTHLIKTRGQQVTLRCSPKSGHDTVSWYQQALGQGPQFIFQYYEEEERQRGNFPDRFSGHQFPNYSSELNVNALLLGDSALYLCASSSGGGWEESTEAFFGQGTRLTVV.

A single count supports this clone. The rearrangement joins TRBV4-2 to TRBJ2-6, with TRBD2 matching over 7 bases. In germline, CDR1 is LGHNA, CDR2 YNFKEQ. With V trimmed by 0 bases and J by 2 bases, 1 base remained unmatched. CDR3 length: 16 residues. CDR3 DNA: TGTGCCAGCAGCCAAGAGGGGGGGGCTGGGGCCAACGTCCTGACTTTC. It encodes CASSQEGGAGANVLTF.